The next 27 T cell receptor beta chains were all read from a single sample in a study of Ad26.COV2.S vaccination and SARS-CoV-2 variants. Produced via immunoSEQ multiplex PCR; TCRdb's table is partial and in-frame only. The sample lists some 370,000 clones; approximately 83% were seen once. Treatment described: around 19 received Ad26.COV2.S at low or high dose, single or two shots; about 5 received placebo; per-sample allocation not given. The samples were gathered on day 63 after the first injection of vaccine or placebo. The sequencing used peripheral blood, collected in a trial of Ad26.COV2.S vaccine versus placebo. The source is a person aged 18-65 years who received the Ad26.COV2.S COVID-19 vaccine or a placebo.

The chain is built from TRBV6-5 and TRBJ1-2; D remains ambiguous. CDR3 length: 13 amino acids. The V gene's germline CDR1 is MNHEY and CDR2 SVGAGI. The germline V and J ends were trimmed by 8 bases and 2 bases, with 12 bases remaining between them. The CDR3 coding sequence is TGTGCCAGCGGTTTCAGGCCCAACTATGGCTACACCTTC. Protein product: CASGFRPNYGYTF.

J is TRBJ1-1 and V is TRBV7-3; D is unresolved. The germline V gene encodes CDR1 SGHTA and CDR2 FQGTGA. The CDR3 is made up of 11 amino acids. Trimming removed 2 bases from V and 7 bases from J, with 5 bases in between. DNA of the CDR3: TGTGCCAGCAGCTTATCGGGTGAAGCTTTCTTT. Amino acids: CASSLSGEAFF. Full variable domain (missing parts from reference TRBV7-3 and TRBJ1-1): GAGVSQTPSNKVTEKGKYVELRCDPISGHTALYWYRQSLGQGPEFLIYFQGTGAADDSGLPNDRFFAVRPEGSVSTLKIQRTERGDSAVYLCASSLSGEAFFGQGTRLTVV.

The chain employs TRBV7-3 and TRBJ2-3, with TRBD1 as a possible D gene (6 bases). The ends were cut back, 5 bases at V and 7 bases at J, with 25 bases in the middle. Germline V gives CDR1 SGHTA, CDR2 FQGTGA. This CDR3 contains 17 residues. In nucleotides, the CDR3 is TGTGCCAGCAGCGCTGAGCCGGGACACCCCTCGGTTCATACGCAGTATTTT. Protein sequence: CASSAEPGHPSVHTQYF.

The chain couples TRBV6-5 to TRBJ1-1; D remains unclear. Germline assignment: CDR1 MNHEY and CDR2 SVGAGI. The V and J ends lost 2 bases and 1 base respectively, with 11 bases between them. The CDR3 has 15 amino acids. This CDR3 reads CASSYHLNRNTEAFF. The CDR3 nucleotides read TGTGCCAGCAGTTACCACCTGAACAGGAACACTGAAGCTTTCTTT.

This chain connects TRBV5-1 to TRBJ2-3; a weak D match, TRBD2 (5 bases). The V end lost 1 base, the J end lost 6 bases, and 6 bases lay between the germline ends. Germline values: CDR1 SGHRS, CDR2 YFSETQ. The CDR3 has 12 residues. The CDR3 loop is CASSLTRDTQYF. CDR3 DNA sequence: TGCGCCAGCAGCTTGACTAGGGATACGCAGTATTTT.

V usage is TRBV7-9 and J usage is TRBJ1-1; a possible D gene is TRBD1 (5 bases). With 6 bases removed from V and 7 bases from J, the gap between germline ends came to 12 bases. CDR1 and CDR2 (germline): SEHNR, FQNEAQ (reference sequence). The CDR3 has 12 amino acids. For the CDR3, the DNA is TGTGCCAGCAGTCCGAGGGGAGGTGAAGCTTTCTTT. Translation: CASSPRGGEAFF.

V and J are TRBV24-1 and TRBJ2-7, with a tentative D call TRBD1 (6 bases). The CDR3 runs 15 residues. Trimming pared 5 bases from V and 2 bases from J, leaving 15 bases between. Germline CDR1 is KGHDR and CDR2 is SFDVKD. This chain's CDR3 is CATSGLRGGAYEQYF. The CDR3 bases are TGTGCCACCAGTGGCCTACGTGGGGGCGCCTACGAGCAGTACTTC.

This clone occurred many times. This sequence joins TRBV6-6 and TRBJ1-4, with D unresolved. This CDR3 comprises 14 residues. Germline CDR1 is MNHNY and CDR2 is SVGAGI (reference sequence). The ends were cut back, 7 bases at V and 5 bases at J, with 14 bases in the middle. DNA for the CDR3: TGTGCCAGCACTAGACTTCCCCCCAATGAAAAACTGTTTTTT. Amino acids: CASTRLPPNEKLFF.

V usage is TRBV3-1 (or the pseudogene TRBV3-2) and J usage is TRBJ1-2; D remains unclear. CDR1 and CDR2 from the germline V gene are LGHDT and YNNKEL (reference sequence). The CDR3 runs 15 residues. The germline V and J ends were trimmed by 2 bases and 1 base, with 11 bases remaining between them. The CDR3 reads CASSQLGAVNYGYTF. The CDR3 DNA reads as TGTGCCAGCAGCCAATTGGGCGCAGTTAACTATGGCTACACCTTC.

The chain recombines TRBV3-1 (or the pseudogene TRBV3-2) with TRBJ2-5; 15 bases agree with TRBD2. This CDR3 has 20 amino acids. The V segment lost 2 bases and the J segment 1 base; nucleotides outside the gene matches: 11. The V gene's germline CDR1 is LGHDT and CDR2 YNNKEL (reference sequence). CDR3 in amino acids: CASSQTRGGGLAGGQETQYF. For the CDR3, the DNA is TGTGCCAGCAGCCAAACGAGGGGAGGGGGACTAGCGGGAGGCCAAGAGACCCAGTACTTC.

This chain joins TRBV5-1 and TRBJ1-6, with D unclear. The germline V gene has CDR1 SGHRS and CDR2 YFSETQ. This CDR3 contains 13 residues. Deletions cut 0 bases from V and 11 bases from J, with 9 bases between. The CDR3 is CASSLGATAPLHF. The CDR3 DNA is TGCGCCAGCAGCTTGGGGGCTACGGCACCCCTCCACTTT.

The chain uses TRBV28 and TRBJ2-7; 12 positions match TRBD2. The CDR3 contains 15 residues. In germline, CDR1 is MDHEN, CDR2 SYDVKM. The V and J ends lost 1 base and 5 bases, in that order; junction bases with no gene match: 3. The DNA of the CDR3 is TGTGCCAGCAGTTTATTTACTAGCGGGAGGAACGAGCAGTACTTC. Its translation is CASSLFTSGRNEQYF.

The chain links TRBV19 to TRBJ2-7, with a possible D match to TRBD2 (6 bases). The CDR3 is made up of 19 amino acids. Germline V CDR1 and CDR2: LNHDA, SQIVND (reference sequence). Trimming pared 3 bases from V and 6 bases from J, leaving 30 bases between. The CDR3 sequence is CASSIPRPVNSGISPEQYF. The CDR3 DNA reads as TGTGCCAGTAGTATCCCAAGACCCGTTAATAGCGGAATCAGTCCCGAGCAGTACTTC.

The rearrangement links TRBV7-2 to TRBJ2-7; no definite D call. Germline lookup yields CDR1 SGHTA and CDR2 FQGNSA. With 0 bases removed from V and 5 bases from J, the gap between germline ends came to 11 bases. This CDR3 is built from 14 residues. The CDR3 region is CASSLAPGYHEQYF. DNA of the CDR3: TGTGCCAGCAGCTTAGCCCCGGGCTACCACGAGCAGTACTTC.

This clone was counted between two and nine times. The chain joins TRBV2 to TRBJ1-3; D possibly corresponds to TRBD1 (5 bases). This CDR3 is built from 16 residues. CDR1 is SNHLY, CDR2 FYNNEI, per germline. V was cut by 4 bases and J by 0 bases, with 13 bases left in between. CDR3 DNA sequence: TGTGCCAGCAGTGTGCAGGGCGGCATCTCTGGAAACACCATATATTTT. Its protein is CASSVQGGISGNTIYF.

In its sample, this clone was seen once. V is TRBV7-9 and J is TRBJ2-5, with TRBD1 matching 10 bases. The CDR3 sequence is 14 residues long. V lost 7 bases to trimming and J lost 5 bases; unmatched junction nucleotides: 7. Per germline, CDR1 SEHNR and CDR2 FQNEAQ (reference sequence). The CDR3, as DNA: TGTGCCAGCACACGGACAGGGGGAGAGGAGACCCAGTACTTC. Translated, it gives CASTRTGGEETQYF.

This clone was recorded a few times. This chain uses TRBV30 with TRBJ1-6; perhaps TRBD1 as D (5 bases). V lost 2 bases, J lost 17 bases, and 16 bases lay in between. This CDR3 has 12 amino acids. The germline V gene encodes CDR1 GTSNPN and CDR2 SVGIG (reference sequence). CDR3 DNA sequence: TGTGCCTGGAGTACCCGAACGGGGGACGTCCACTTT. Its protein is CAWSTRTGDVHF.

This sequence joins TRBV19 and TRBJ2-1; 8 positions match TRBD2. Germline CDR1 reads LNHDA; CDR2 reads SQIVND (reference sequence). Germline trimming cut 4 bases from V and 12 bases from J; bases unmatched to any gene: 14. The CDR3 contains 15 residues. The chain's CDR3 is CASSNPGTSHGGQFF. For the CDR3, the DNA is TGTGCCAGTAGTAACCCCGGGACTAGTCACGGCGGGCAGTTCTTC.

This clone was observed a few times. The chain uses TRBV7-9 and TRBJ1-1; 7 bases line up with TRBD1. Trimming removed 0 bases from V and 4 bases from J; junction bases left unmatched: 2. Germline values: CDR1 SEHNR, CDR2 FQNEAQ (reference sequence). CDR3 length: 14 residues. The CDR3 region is CASSLASGGTEAFF. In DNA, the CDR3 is TGTGCCAGCAGCTTAGCCTCAGGGGGCACTGAAGCTTTCTTT.

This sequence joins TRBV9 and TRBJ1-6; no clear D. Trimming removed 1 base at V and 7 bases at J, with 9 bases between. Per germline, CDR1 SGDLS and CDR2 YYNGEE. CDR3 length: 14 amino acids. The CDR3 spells CASSVSGLNSPLHF. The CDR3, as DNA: TGTGCCAGCAGCGTATCGGGCTTGAATTCACCCCTCCACTTT.

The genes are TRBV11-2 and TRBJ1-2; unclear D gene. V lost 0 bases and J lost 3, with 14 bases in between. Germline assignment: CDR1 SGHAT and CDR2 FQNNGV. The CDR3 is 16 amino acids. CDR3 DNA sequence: TGTGCCAGCAGCTTAGAGGCGGCGGGCCCTGACTATGGCTACACCTTC. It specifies CASSLEAAGPDYGYTF.

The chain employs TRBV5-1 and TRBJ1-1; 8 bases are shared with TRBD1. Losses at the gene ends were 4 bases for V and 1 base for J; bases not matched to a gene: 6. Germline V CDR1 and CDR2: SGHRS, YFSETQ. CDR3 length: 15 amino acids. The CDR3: CASSGLGQGNTEAFF. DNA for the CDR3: TGCGCCAGCAGCGGCCTCGGACAGGGGAACACTGAAGCTTTCTTT. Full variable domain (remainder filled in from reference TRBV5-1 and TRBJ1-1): KAGVTQTPRYLIKTRGQQVTLSCSPISGHRSVSWYQQTPGQGLQFLFEYFSETQRNKGNFPGRFSGRQFSNSRSEMNVSTLELGDSALYLCASSGLGQGNTEAFFGQGTRLTVV.

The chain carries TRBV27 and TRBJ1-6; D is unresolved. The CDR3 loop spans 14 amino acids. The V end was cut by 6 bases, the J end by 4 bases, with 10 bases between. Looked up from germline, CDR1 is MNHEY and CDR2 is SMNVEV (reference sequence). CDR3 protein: CASSPTRYNSPLHF. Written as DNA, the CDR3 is TGTGCCAGCAGCCCGACAAGATATAATTCACCCCTCCACTTT.

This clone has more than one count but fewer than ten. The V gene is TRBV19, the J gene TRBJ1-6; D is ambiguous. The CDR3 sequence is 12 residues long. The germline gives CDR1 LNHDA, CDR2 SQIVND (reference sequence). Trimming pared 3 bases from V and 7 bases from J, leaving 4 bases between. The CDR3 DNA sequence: TGTGCCAGTAGTATCAGCAATTCACCCCTCCACTTT. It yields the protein CASSISNSPLHF.

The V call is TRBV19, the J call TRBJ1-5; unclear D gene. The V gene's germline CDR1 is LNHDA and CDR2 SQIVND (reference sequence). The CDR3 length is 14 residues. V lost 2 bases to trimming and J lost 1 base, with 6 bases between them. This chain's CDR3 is CASSISGSNQPQHF. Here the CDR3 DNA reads TGTGCCAGTAGTATATCGGGAAGCAATCAGCCCCAGCATTTT.

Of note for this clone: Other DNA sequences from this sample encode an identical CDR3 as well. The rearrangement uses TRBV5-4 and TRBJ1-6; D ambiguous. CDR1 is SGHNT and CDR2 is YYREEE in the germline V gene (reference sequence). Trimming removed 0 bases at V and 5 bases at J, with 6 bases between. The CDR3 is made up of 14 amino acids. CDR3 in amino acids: CASSLGGNNSPLHF. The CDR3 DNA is TGTGCCAGCAGCTTGGGAGGTAATAATTCACCCCTCCACTTT.

CDR3 sequence reads: CASKEQANTEAFF. The CDR3 DNA sequence: TGCGCCAGCAAAGAACAGGCGAACACTGAAGCTTTCTTT. The gene calls are TRBV10-1 and TRBJ1-1; a possible D gene is TRBD1 (5 bases). This CDR3 has 13 residues. V was cut by 7 bases and J by 1 base, with 10 bases left in between. Germline lookup yields CDR1 WNHNN and CDR2 SYGVQD (reference sequence).